This T cell receptor (beta chain) was retrieved from a study of blood T cell repertoires in COVID-19. Study-level background: PBMCs, B-cell-depleted T cells, or T cells provided the cDNA or gDNA that made up the material.

The authors' processing: From reference gene primer amplification, estimates of nucleated cell counts were derived. Using immunoSEQ multiplex PCR, the repertoire was profiled, and TCRdb retains in-frame clones only, with some absent. Clone size and the V and J calls come from that table; the DNA yielded D and trimming. Here the sample spans 150,000 to 200,000 clones, approximately 83% being singletons. Germline-derived CDR1 and CDR2 are MGHRA and YSYEKL. This CDR3 has 15 residues. Between the trimmed V and J ends, which lost 1 base and 0 bases, there was a span of 8 bases. The receptor's source is a man between 60 and 75 years old with acute or convalescent COVID-19. The chain joins TRBV4-1 to TRBJ2-3, with D possibly being TRBD2 (6 bases). The sequenced material came from peripheral blood. The CDR3 DNA reads as TGCGCCAGCAGCCAAGTAGCGGCTAGCACAGATACGCAGTATTTT. Translation gives CASSQVAASTDTQYF.